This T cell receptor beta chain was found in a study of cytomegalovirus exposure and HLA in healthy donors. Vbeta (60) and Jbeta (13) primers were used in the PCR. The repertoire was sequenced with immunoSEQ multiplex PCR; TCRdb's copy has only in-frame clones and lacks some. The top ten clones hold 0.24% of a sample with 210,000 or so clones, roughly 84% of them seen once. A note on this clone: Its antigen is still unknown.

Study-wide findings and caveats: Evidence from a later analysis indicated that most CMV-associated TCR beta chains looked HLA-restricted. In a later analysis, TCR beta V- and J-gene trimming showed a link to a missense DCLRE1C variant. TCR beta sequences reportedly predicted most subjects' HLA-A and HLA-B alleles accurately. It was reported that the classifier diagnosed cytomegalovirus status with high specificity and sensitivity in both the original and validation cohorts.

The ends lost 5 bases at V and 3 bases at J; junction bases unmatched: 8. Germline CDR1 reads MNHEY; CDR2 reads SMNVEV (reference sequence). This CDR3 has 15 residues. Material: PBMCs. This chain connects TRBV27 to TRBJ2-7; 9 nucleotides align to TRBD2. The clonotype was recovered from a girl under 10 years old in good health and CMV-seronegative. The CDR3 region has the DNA TGTGCCAGCAGTCCCTTAGCGGGGGCCTTCTACGAGCAGTACTTC. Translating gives CASSPLAGAFYEQYF.